The 28 T cell receptor beta chains below were found in one sample sequenced in a study of blood T cells in healthy people across ages. Then a second PCR, running roughly 7 to 11 cycles, was carried out with a sample-barcoded 5' primer and a J-beta primer mix. TCRdb reprocessed the 5' RACE reads with MiXCR, giving one entry per CDR3 protein. In the table there are approximately 800,000 distinct CDR3 sequences, roughly 64% of which are singletons. Sequencing input: blood. The receptors originated from a young man in good health.

This chain joins TRBV20-1 and TRBJ2-7; 7 bases are a match to TRBD1. The last part of the DNA fits TRBJ2-5 better; the J call may be wrong. The CDR3 runs to 11 residues. The germline V gene encodes CDR1 DFQATT and CDR2 SNEGSKA (reference sequence). CDR3 residues: CSAQGEETQYF. In nucleotides, the CDR3 is TGCAGTGCTCAGGGGGAGGAGACCCAGTACTTC.

The V and J genes are TRBV3-1 and TRBJ1-2; TRBD1 is a possible D gene (5 bases). The germline V gene has CDR1 LGHDT and CDR2 YNNKEL (reference sequence). The V end was cut by 0 bases, the J end by 7 bases, with 12 bases between. The CDR3 is 14 amino acids. The CDR3 DNA is TGTGCCAGCAGCCAAGAGCTGGCGAGGGGTGGCTACACCTTC. Translated: CASSQELARGGYTF.

The J gene is TRBJ2-1, the V gene TRBV28; D is unclear. The germline CDR1 and CDR2 sequences are MDHEN and SYDVKM. The CDR3 is made up of 14 amino acids. Deletions cut 6 bases from V and 6 bases from J, with 15 bases between. The CDR3 sequence is CASRVEKPRNEQFF. The CDR3 DNA reads as TGTGCCAGCAGGGTCGAAAAACCGCGCAATGAGCAGTTCTTC.

DNA for the CDR3: TGCAGTGCTAGACGACATAGGGATGAGCAGTTCTTC. It yields the protein CSARRHRDEQFF. V and J are TRBV20-1 and TRBJ2-1; no firm D call. Looked up from germline, CDR1 is DFQATT and CDR2 is SNEGSKA (reference sequence). V lost 2 bases and J lost 8, with 10 bases in between. The CDR3 length is 12 residues.

The rearrangement uses TRBV6-5 and TRBJ2-5; D possibly corresponds to TRBD1 (5 bases). With 9 bases removed from V and 6 bases from J, the gap between germline ends came to 17 bases. This CDR3 has 13 amino acids. Per germline, CDR1 MNHEY and CDR2 SVGAGI. CDR3 sequence: CASGQGQFKTQYF. The CDR3 DNA reads as TGTGCCAGTGGGCAGGGCCAATTTAAGACCCAGTACTTC.

The chain combines TRBV19 with TRBJ2-1; 16 nucleotides agree with TRBD2. The CDR3 consists of 18 residues. The ends lost 4 bases at V and 0 bases at J; junction bases unmatched: 3. From germline, CDR1 is LNHDA and CDR2 SQIVND (reference sequence). The CDR3 loop reads CASSRGLAGGSSYNEQFF. CDR3 nucleotide sequence: TGTGCCAGTAGTAGGGGACTAGCGGGGGGGAGCTCCTACAATGAGCAGTTCTTC.

V gene TRBV27 combines with J gene TRBJ2-2; D unclear. The CDR3 contains 16 residues. With 6 bases removed from V and 1 base from J, the gap between germline ends came to 15 bases. Germline assignment: CDR1 MNHEY and CDR2 SMNVEV (reference sequence). CDR3 in DNA: TGTGCCAGCAGACCCACCGATGGGGAGAACACCGGGGAGCTGTTTTTT. Protein: CASRPTDGENTGELFF.

The chain combines TRBV29-1 with TRBJ1-5; D might be TRBD1 (5 bases). V was pared by 5 bases and J by 5 bases, with 13 bases between. Germline lookup yields CDR1 SQVTM and CDR2 ANQGSEA. This CDR3 is built from 13 residues. CDR3 in amino acids: CSVRPGGDQPQHF. The CDR3 DNA reads TGCAGCGTTCGCCCGGGGGGAGATCAGCCCCAGCATTTT.

Written as DNA, the CDR3 is TGTGCCAGCAGCCCCATGGGAGGGGGGGGTGAGCAGTTCTTC. Translated: CASSPMGGGGEQFF. The rearrangement links TRBV4-2 to TRBJ2-1; D is perhaps TRBD2 (7 bases). CDR1 is LGHNA and CDR2 is YNFKEQ in the germline V gene. The CDR3 is 14 amino acids. With 4 bases removed from V and 9 bases from J, the gap between germline ends came to 16 bases.

The chain is built from TRBV30 and TRBJ2-1, with D perhaps matching TRBD2 (6 bases). V was trimmed by 5 bases and J by 4 bases, leaving 9 bases between them. Germline-derived CDR1 and CDR2 are GTSNPN and SVGIG (reference sequence). CDR3 length: 12 residues. The CDR3 region has the DNA TGTGCCTGGGGCGGGACTTACAATGAGCAGTTCTTC. It is translated as CAWGGTYNEQFF.

The chain couples TRBV20-1 to TRBJ2-1; TRBD2 matches 8 bases. The CDR3 runs to 14 residues. CDR1 DFQATT and CDR2 SNEGSKA come from the germline V gene (reference sequence). V dropped 1 base and J dropped 6; count of bases not matched to a gene: 5. CDR3 nucleotides: TGCAGTGCTAGAGTGGCTAGCGGGTTCAATGAGCAGTTCTTC. As protein: CSARVASGFNEQFF.

V gene TRBV12-3 or TRBV12-4 combines with J gene TRBJ1-2; no clear D gene. The V end lost 3 bases, the J end lost 0 bases, and 11 bases lay between the germline ends. CDR3 length equals 15 residues. This CDR3 is CASSFSSTSNYGYTF. The CDR3 DNA reads as TGTGCCAGCAGTTTCTCCTCGACTTCTAACTATGGCTACACCTTC.

This clonotype showed up just once. The chain is built from TRBV7-7 and TRBJ2-5; TRBD2 matches at 7 bases. The V gene end was trimmed by 5 bases and the J gene end by 5 bases; junction bases not matched to a gene: 11. CDR1 SSHAT and CDR2 FNYEAQ come from the germline V gene (reference sequence). CDR3 length equals 15 residues. CDR3 sequence reads: CASSPIVGGTETQYF. In nucleotides, the CDR3 is TGTGCCAGCAGCCCCATTGTGGGGGGGACGGAGACCCAGTACTTC.

The rearrangement uses TRBV11-3 and TRBJ2-3; no reliable D call. Trimming pared 0 bases from V and 1 base from J, leaving 5 bases between. Per the germline V gene, CDR1 is SGHNT and CDR2 is YENEEA. CDR3 length equals 14 residues. In DNA form, the CDR3 reads TGTGCCAGCAGCTTAGATGCCCGCACAGATACGCAGTATTTT. Translating gives CASSLDARTDTQYF.

The rearrangement links TRBV29-1 to TRBJ2-5; D tentatively reads TRBD1 or TRBD2 (6 bases each). The germline gives CDR1 SQVTM, CDR2 ANQGSEA. The V end lost 4 bases, the J end lost 4 bases, and 19 bases lay between the germline ends. The CDR3 totals 15 residues. CDR3 in amino acids: CSVVERGKGGETQYF. CDR3 in DNA: TGCAGCGTTGTGGAAAGAGGGAAGGGGGGAGAGACCCAGTACTTC.

The V call is TRBV10-2, the J call TRBJ2-7; D possibly corresponds to TRBD2 (7 bases). Germline V gene data show CDR1 as WSHSY and CDR2 as SAAADI. The V and J ends lost 7 bases and 2 bases respectively, with 18 bases between them. The CDR3 covers 15 residues. The CDR3 loop is CASMDRGGTPYEQYF. The CDR3, as DNA: TGCGCCAGCATGGATCGCGGGGGCACTCCCTACGAGCAGTACTTC.

The chain combines TRBV5-6 with TRBJ2-6; 7 bases map to TRBD1. J was trimmed by 4 bases and V by 5 bases; bases with no gene match: 18. This CDR3 has 19 residues. CDR1 is SGHDT and CDR2 is YYEEEE in the germline V gene. This CDR3 is CASSPPSGQAFSGANVLTF. The CDR3 nucleotides are TGTGCCAGCAGTCCCCCCTCCGGACAGGCTTTTTCAGGGGCCAACGTCCTGACTTTC.

CDR3 amino acids: CATRQGLVDTQYF. The CDR3 nucleotides read TGTGCCACCCGACAGGGGTTAGTAGATACGCAGTATTTT. This chain connects TRBV24-1 to TRBJ2-3, with 8 positions matching TRBD1. After removal of 9 bases from V and 5 bases from J, the junction contained 6 bases not matched to a gene. The germline CDR1 and CDR2 sequences are KGHDR and SFDVKD. The CDR3 covers 13 residues.

The CDR3 sequence is CASSDQTTALHF. The DNA for the CDR3 is TGTGCCAGCAGTGACCAGACCACAGCCCTCCACTTT. The chain combines TRBV2 with TRBJ1-6, with D uncertain. V dropped 3 bases and J dropped 14 bases, with 11 bases sitting between them. The CDR3 is 12 residues long. Germline V gene lookup returns CDR1 SNHLY and CDR2 FYNNEI. The entire variable domain, with the rest obtained from reference TRBV2 and TRBJ1-6, is as follows: EPEVTQTPSHQVTQMGQEVILRCVPISNHLYFYWYRQILGQKVEFLVSFYNNEISEKSEIFDDQFSVERPDGSNFTLKIRSTKLEDSAMYFCASSDQTTALHFGNGTRLTVT.

The V and J genes are TRBV29-1 and TRBJ1-2, with D perhaps TRBD1 (5 bases). The V gene's germline CDR1 is SQVTM and CDR2 ANQGSEA. This CDR3 is 11 amino acids long. Deletions cut 2 bases from V and 8 bases from J, with 9 bases between. The CDR3 reads CSVERGTGYTF. As DNA, the CDR3 is TGCAGCGTTGAACGGGGGACGGGCTACACCTTC.

This clonotype was found a few times. The chain has TRBV5-1 and TRBJ1-1; D perhaps matches TRBD1 (5 bases). The CDR3 spans 15 residues. Germline loops: CDR1 SGHRS, CDR2 YFSETQ. Deletions cut 2 bases from V and 1 base from J, with 12 bases between. In nucleotides, the CDR3 is TGCGCCAGCAGCTTAGAGGGACTGGAGAACACTGAAGCTTTCTTT. Its translation: CASSLEGLENTEAFF.

With regard to this clonotype: It is unclear where the CDR3 begins or ends on the DNA, so no DNA is shown, and the CDR3 is as TCRdb lists it. The genes are TRBV7-5 and TRBJ1-5. TRBV7-5 is flagged as a pseudogene. The CDR3 extends over 14 residues, inclusive of both ends. Here the CDR3 reads CISVPEANNQPQHF.

V is TRBV25-1 and J is TRBJ2-3; D may be TRBD1 or TRBD2 (5 bases each). Looked up from germline, CDR1 is MGHDK and CDR2 is SYGVNS. V was trimmed by 3 bases and J by 11 bases, leaving 9 bases between them. This CDR3 contains 11 residues. CDR3 loop: CASSEGTGQYF. CDR3 nucleotides: TGTGCCAGCAGTGAGGGGACGGGGCAGTATTTT.

Comment on this clonotype: One junction end disagrees with the germline gene, perhaps due to a read error. V usage is TRBV4-1 and J usage is TRBJ2-5; D perhaps matches TRBD2 (5 bases). Per the germline V gene, CDR1 is MGHRA and CDR2 is YSYEKL. The length of the CDR3 is 14 residues. The DNA for the CDR3 is TGCGCCAGCAGCCAAAGCCATAGCGAGGAGATCCAGTACTTC. Amino acids: CASSQSHSEEIQYF.

Comments on this clonotype: This may stem from a read error, because a much larger clone lies one nucleotide away. The V and J genes are TRBV6-4 and TRBJ2-3; D not certain. V was shortened by 8 bases and J by 4 bases, with 13 bases between the two germline ends. This CDR3 spans 13 amino acids. CDR1 and CDR2 (germline): MRHNA, SNTAGT. The CDR3 DNA reads TGTGCCAGCGGTCACAATCGGGCAGATACGCAGTATTTT. Protein: CASGHNRADTQYF.

V usage is TRBV5-1 and J usage is TRBJ1-2; D is perhaps TRBD1 (5 bases). Germline V lookup: CDR1 SGHRS, CDR2 YFSETQ. Trimming stripped 4 bases from V and 4 bases from J, with 11 bases between. This CDR3 spans 13 amino acids. In DNA, the CDR3 is TGCGCCAGCAGCGTGGAACAGGCCTATGGCTACACCTTC. This encodes CASSVEQAYGYTF.

V gene TRBV3-1 combines with J gene TRBJ2-7; D ambiguous. Germline V gene lookup returns CDR1 LGHDT and CDR2 YNNKEL (reference sequence). This CDR3 comprises 14 residues. Trimming removed 4 bases at V and 3 bases at J, with 13 bases between. CDR3 coding DNA: TGTGCCAGCAGCCCCGGCAGCCTATACTACGAGCAGTACTTC. It specifies CASSPGSLYYEQYF.

This clonotype was counted only a few times. The chain couples TRBV29-1 to TRBJ1-2; weak D call: TRBD1 (6 bases). Trimming shortened V by 0 bases and J by 4 bases, and 18 bases separated the two germline ends. This CDR3 is 16 amino acids long. Germline V gives CDR1 SQVTM, CDR2 ANQGSEA. The CDR3: CSVEDPRGYQSYGYTF. The DNA of the CDR3 is TGCAGCGTTGAAGATCCCAGGGGCTACCAATCCTATGGCTACACCTTC.